The clone carrying this TCR beta chain showed up just once. Its specificity is not known. Per germline, CDR1 SGHDT and CDR2 YYEEEE. The CDR3 is made up of 14 amino acids. V lost 4 bases and J lost 0; bases outside the gene matches: 4. One entry per CDR3 protein, called by TCRdb with MiXCR from the reads. This sample has approximately 400,000 distinct CDR3 sequences, with roughly 30% found just once. The data originate from a study of T cell repertoires in cytomegalovirus infection. Study-wide background: In public TCR beta signatures, there were indications of both CMV infection and matching HLA type. Study-wide results and caveats: In two of eight donors, the top clonotype was HLA-C-restricted CMV-specific. Of the TCR beta families, the public ones yielded a cumulative frequency that identified carriers of CMV plus the relevant HLA.

Sequencing input: PBMCs. The V gene is TRBV5-6, the J gene TRBJ2-7, with 7 bases fitting TRBD1. This receptor was identified in a human donor in good health (CMV status not recorded). Some clones in this sample may be carry-over from other donors' samples. The CDR3 protein is CASSPGQNSYEQYF. The CDR3, as DNA: TGTGCCAGCAGCCCGGGACAGAACTCCTACGAGCAGTACTTC.